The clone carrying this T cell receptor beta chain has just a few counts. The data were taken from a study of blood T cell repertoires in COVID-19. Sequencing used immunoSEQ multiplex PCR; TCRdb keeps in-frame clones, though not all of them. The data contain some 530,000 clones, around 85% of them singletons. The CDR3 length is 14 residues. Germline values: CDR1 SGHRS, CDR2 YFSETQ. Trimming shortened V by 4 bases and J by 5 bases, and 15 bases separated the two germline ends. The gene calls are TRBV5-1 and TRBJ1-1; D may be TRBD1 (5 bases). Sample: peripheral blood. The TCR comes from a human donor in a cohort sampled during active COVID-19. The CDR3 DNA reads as TGCGCCAGCAGCCCCGGGCGGGGGGGAACTGAAGCTTTCTTT. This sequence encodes CASSPGRGGTEAFF.